This record looks at one T cell receptor (beta chain) sequence and its context. Its antigen is undetermined. This sample was included in a study of CD8+CD57+ T cells in acquired aplastic anemia. Whole-study findings and limits: A set of around 30 CD8+ CDR3 sequences was shared between patients and controls, and these sequences appeared highly expressed in patients.

V was pared by 0 bases and J by 0 bases, with 9 bases of the junction left unmatched. The CDR3 is 18 amino acids. CDR1 is SGDLS, CDR2 YYNGEE, per germline. Genomic DNA provided the template from which TCR beta VDJ and CDR3 profiles were obtained. TCRdb called the reads again in MiXCR, with one record for every CDR3 protein. The sample holds some 220,000 distinct CDR3 sequences, around 32% seen once. The TCR comes from a human donor in good health, serving as a control. Sequencing was carried out using sorted CD4+, CD8+, or CD8+CD57+ T cells (not recorded which) from PBMCs. This sequence joins TRBV9 and TRBJ1-1, with 9 positions matching TRBD1. CDR3: CASSVGAGTGTLNTEAFF. For the CDR3, the DNA is TGTGCCAGCAGCGTAGGAGCTGGGACAGGGACCTTGAACACTGAAGCTTTCTTT.